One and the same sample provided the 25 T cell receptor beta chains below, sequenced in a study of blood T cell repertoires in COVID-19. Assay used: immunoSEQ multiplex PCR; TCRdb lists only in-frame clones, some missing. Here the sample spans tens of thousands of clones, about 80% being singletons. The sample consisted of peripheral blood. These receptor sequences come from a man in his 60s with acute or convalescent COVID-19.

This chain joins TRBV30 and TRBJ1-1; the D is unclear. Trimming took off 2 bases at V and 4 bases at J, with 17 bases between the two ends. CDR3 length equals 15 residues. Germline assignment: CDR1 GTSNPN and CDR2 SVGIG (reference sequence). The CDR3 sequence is CAWSRLGALVTEAFF. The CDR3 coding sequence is TGTGCCTGGAGTCGGCTGGGAGCCTTGGTCACTGAAGCTTTCTTT.

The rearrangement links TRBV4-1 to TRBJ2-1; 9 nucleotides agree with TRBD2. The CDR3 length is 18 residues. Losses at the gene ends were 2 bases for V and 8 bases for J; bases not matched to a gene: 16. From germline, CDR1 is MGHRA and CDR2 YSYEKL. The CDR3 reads CASSQPLSGGGGLDEQFF. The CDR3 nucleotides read TGCGCCAGCAGCCAACCCCTATCGGGCGGGGGGGGTTTGGATGAGCAGTTCTTC.

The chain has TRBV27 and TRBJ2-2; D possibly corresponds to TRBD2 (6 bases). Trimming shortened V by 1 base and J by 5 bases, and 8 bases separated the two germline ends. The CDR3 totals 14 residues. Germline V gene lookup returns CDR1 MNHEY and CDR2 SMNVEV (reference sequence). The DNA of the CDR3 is TGTGCCAGCAGTTTATTGGGGGGAACCGGGGAGCTGTTTTTT. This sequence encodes CASSLLGGTGELFF.

CDR3 protein: CTSSPRTGRETQYF. For the CDR3, the DNA is TGCACCAGCAGCCCTCGGACAGGGCGTGAGACCCAGTACTTC. V gene TRBV1 combines with J gene TRBJ2-5; the table's D gene call, TRBD1, was not cross checked with the DNA. TRBV1 is listed as a pseudogene. The CDR3 loop spans 14 amino acids.

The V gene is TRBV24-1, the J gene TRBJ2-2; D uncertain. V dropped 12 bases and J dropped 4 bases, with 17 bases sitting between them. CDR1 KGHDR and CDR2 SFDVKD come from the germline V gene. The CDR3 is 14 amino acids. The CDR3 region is CASQPRGTTGELFF. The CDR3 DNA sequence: TGTGCCTCCCAGCCTCGAGGTACCACCGGGGAGCTGTTTTTT.

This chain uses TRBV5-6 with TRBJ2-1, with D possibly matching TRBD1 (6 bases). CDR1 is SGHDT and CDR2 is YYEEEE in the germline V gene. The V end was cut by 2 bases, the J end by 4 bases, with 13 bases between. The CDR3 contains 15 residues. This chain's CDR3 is CASSLAAGAYNEQFF. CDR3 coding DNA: TGTGCCAGCAGCTTAGCGGCAGGGGCATACAATGAGCAGTTCTTC.

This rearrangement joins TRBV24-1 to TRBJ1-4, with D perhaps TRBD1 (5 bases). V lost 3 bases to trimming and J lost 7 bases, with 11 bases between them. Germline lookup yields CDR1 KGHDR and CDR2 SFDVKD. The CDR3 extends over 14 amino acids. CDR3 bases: TGTGCCACCAGTGATCCGGGGGGGAGTGAAAAACTGTTTTTT. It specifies CATSDPGGSEKLFF.

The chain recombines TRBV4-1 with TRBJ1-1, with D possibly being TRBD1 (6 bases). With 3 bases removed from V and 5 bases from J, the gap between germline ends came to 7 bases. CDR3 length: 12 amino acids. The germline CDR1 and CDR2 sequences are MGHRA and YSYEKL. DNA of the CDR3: TGCGCCAGCAGCCATACAGGGACTGAAGCTTTCTTT. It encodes CASSHTGTEAFF.

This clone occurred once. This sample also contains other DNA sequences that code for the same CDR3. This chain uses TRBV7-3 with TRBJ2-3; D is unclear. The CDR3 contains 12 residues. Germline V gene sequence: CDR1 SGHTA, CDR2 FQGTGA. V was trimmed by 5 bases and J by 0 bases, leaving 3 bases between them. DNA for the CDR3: TGTGCCAGCAGCCCAAGCACAGATACGCAGTATTTT. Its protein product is CASSPSTDTQYF.

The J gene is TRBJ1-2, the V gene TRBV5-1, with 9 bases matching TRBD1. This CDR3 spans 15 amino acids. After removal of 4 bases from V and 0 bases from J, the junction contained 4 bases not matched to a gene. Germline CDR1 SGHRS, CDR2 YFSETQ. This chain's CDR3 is CASSERDRANYGYTF. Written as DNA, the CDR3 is TGCGCCAGCAGCGAGAGGGACAGGGCTAACTATGGCTACACCTTC.

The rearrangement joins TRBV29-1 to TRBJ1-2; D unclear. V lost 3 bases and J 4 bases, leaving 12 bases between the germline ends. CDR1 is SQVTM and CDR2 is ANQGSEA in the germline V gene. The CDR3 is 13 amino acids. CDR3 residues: CSVDLAGSYGYTF. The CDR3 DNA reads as TGCAGCGTTGACTTGGCGGGCAGCTATGGCTACACCTTC.

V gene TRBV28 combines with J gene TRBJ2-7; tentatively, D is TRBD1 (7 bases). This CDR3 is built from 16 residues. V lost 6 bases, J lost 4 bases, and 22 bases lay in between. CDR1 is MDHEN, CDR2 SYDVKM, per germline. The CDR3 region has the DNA TGTGCCAGCAGACCTCCACGGGGGATACAGGGGTACGAGCAGTACTTC. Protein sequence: CASRPPRGIQGYEQYF.

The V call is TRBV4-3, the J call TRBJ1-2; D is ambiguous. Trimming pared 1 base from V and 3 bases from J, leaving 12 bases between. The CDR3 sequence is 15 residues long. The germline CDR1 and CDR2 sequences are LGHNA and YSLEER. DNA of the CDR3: TGCGCCAGCAGCCAAGCAGCGGGTTTAGACTATGGCTACACCTTC. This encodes CASSQAAGLDYGYTF.

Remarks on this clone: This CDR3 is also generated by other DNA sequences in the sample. Here the CDR3 reads CASGTENQPQHF. The CDR3 DNA reads TGTGCCTCAGGGACAGAAAATCAGCCCCAGCATTTT. The chain uses TRBV30 and TRBJ1-5; 7 bases line up with TRBD1. Germline-derived CDR1 and CDR2 are GTSNPN and SVGIG (reference sequence). This CDR3 has 12 residues. V shed 7 bases and J 4 bases; nucleotides not matched to a gene: 4.

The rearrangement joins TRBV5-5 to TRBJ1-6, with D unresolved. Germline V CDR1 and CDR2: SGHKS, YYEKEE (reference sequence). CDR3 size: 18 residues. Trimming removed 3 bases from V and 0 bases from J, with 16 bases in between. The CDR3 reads CASSWEGSWFSYNSPLHF. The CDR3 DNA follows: TGTGCCAGCAGCTGGGAGGGTAGCTGGTTCTCCTATAATTCACCCCTCCACTTT.

CDR3 residues: CASSDSSGRAFF. In DNA form, the CDR3 reads TGCGCCAGCAGTGACTCCTCAGGTCGCGCTTTCTTT. This chain joins TRBV10-2 and TRBJ1-1; D is uncertain. V was trimmed by 3 bases and J by 11 bases, leaving 13 bases between them. Germline V lookup: CDR1 WSHSY, CDR2 SAAADI. There are 12 residues in the CDR3.

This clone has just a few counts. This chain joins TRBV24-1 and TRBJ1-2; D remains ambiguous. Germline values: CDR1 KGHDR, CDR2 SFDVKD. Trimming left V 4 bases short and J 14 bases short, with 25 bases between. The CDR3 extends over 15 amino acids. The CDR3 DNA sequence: TGTGCCACCAGTGACTCCCTTACCCCAGGAACCCGGTTTACCTTC. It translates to CATSDSLTPGTRFTF.

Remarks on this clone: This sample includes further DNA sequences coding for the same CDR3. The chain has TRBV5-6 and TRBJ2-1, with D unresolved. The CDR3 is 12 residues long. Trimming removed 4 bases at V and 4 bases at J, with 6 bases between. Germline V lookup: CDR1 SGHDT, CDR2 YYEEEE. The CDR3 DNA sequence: TGTGCCAGCAGCAGAGGATACAATGAGCAGTTCTTC. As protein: CASSRGYNEQFF.

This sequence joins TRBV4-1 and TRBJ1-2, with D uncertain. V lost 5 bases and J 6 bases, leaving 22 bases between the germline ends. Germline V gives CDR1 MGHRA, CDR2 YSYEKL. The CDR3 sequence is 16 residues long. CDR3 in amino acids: CASSGEPLSRADGYTF. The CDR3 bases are TGCGCCAGCAGCGGAGAACCTCTCTCACGCGCCGATGGCTACACCTTC.

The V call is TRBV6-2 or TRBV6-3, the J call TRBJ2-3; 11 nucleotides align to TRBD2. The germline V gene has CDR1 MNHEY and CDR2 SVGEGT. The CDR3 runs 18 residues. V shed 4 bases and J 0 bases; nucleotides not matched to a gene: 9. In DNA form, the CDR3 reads TGTGCCAGCAGTTCCGCGACTAGCGGGATAACTAGCACAGATACGCAGTATTTT. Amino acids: CASSSATSGITSTDTQYF.

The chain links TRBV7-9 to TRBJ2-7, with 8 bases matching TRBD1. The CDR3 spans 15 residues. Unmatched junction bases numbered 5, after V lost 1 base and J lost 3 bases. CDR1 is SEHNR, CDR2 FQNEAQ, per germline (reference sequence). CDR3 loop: CASSLVGGQVYEQYF. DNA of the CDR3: TGTGCCAGCAGCTTAGTGGGGGGACAGGTCTACGAGCAGTACTTC. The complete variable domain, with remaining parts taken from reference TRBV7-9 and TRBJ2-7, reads DTGVSQNPRHKITKRGQNVTFRCDPISEHNRLYWYRQTLGQGPEFLTYFQNEAQLEKSRLLSDRFSAERPKGSFSTLEIQRTEQGDSAMYLCASSLVGGQVYEQYFGPGTRLTVT.

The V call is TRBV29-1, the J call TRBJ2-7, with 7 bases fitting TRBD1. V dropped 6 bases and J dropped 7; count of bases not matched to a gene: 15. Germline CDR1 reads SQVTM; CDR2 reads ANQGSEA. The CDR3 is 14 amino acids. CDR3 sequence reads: CSVVSRDSRQEQYF. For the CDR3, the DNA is TGCAGCGTAGTGAGCCGGGACAGTCGTCAGGAGCAGTACTTC.

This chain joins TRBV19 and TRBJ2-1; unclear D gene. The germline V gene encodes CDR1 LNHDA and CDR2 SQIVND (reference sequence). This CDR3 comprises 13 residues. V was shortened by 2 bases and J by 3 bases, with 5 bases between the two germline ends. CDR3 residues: CASSITGYNEQFF. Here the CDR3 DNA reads TGTGCCAGTAGTATAACGGGCTACAATGAGCAGTTCTTC.

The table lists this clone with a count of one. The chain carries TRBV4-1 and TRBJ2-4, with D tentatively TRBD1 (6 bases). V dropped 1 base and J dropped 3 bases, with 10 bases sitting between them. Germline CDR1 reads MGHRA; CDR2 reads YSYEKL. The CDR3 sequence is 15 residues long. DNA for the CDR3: TGCGCCAGCAGCCAAGTCCCGGACAGCAAAAACATTCAGTACTTC. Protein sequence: CASSQVPDSKNIQYF.

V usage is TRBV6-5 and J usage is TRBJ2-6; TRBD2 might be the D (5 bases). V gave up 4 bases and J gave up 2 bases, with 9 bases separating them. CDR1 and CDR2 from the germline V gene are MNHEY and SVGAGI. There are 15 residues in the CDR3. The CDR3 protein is CASSSRDAGANVLTF. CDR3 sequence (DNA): TGTGCCAGCAGTTCCCGGGATGCTGGGGCCAACGTCCTGACTTTC.